One and the same sample provided the 6 T cell receptor beta chains below, sequenced in a study of T cell changes during pregnancy in multiple sclerosis. The protocol was immunoSEQ multiplex PCR, while the TCRdb copy is restricted to in-frame clones and leaves out a portion. The sample contains approximately 48,000 clones, around 94% of which appear only once. Sequencing was performed on CD4+ T cells from peripheral blood mononuclear cells, taken in the second trimester of pregnancy. The receptors here all came from a female donor with multiple sclerosis, enrolled in a pregnancy study.

This clone has a single count. The rearrangement uses TRBV7-2 and TRBJ1-5, with 9 bases identical to TRBD1. Germline loops: CDR1 SGHTA, CDR2 FQGNSA. This CDR3 is built from 13 residues. V lost 7 bases and J lost 7; bases outside the gene matches: 5. CDR3 DNA sequence: TGTGCCAGCAACACAGGGGGCTGGCAGCCCCAGCATTTT. This sequence encodes CASNTGGWQPQHF.

This rearrangement joins TRBV18 to TRBJ2-7; TRBD2 is a possible D gene (5 bases). The germline V gene encodes CDR1 KGHSH and CDR2 LQKENI. The length of the CDR3 is 14 residues. V lost 3 bases and J 5 bases, leaving 14 bases between the germline ends. The CDR3 DNA is TGTGCCAGCTCACCGGTCGGGGTCGCCAACGAGCAGTACTTC. Its protein is CASSPVGVANEQYF.

The chain carries TRBV7-3 and TRBJ2-7; the match to TRBD2 covers 9 bases. This CDR3 comprises 16 residues. Germline values: CDR1 SGHTA, CDR2 FQGTGA. The V and J ends lost 5 bases and 0 bases, in that order; junction bases with no gene match: 8. CDR3 sequence: CASSLGGGAFSYEQYF. Here the CDR3 DNA reads TGTGCCAGCAGCCTGGGCGGGGGGGCGTTCTCCTACGAGCAGTACTTC.

The J gene is TRBJ2-2, the V gene TRBV4-3, with D possibly being TRBD2 (6 bases). Looked up from germline, CDR1 is LGHNA and CDR2 is YSLEER. V gave up 0 bases and J gave up 6 bases, with 14 bases separating them. The CDR3 loop spans 16 amino acids. In DNA form, the CDR3 reads TGCGCCAGCAGCCAAGAGGCAGGGACTTTCGCCGGGGAGCTGTTTTTT. This encodes CASSQEAGTFAGELFF.

The CDR3, as DNA: TGTGCCAGCAGTCCTTATTTTATCAGTTCCTACGAGCAGTACTTC. Translated, it gives CASSPYFISSYEQYF. The rearrangement joins TRBV6-1 to TRBJ2-7; D unclear. V dropped 5 bases and J dropped 1 base, with 15 bases sitting between them. Germline values: CDR1 MNHNS, CDR2 SASEGT. The length of the CDR3 is 15 residues.

Written as DNA, the CDR3 is TGTGCCAGTCATGACATGGCAAACACCATATATTTT. Its translation is CASHDMANTIYF. The chain combines TRBV19 with TRBJ1-3; D gene unclear. In germline, CDR1 is LNHDA, CDR2 SQIVND (reference sequence). V shed 8 bases and J shed 6 bases, with 11 bases lying between them. The CDR3 is 12 amino acids.